The clone carrying this T cell receptor beta chain was counted ten times or more. The antigen remains undetermined. The authors prepared the TCRbeta library with unique molecular identifiers. TCRdb used MiXCR to reprocess the PCR reads, holding one entry per CDR3 protein. The table has around 440,000 distinct CDR3 sequences, roughly a tenth seen once. The germline gives CDR1 MNHEY, CDR2 SVGAGI. Deletions cut 2 bases from V and 5 bases from J, with 10 bases between. This CDR3 is 14 amino acids long. The data were obtained in a study of T-cell reconstitution after alpha-beta-depleted transplantation in children. Study-wide findings and caveats: Diversity and T-cell counts at one year after transplant derived mostly from new T cells. Surviving recipient T cells and intrathymic progenitors accounted for some patients' high TCRbeta diversity at day 60.

The material sequenced was PBMCs, taken before TCRalphabeta/CD19-depleted stem cell transplant. The V gene is TRBV6-5, the J gene TRBJ2-1, with a tentative D call TRBD2 (5 bases). The TCR originated in a child younger than 10 with inherited bone marrow failure, due to receive a stem cell transplant. CDR3: CASSYTGSDNEQFF. In DNA form, the CDR3 reads TGTGCCAGCAGTTACACGGGATCCGACAATGAGCAGTTCTTC.